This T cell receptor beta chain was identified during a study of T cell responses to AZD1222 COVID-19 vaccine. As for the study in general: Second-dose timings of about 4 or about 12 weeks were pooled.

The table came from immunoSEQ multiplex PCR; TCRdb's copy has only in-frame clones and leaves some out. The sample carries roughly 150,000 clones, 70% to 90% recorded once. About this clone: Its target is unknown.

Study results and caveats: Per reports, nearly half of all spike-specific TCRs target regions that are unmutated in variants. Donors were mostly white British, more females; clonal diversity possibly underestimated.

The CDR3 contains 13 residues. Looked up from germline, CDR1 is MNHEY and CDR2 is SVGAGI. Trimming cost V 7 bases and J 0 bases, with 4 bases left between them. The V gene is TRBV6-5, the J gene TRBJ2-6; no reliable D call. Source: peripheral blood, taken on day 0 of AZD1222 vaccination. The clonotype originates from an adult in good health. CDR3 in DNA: TGTGCCAGCATCGACTCTGGGGCCAACGTCCTGACTTTC. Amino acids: CASIDSGANVLTF.